The present entry profiles one T cell receptor (beta chain) with its context. What it binds is not known. The sample is drawn from a study of CD8 T cells in Susac syndrome. V dropped 4 bases and J dropped 0 bases, with 8 bases sitting between them. The CDR3 length is 14 residues. Looked up from germline, CDR1 is SNHLY and CDR2 is FYNNEI. cDNA came from roughly 0.53 to 1 ug RNA primed by random hexamers. Across 54 Vbeta and 13 Jbeta, TCR beta CDR3 was amplified with immunoSEQ multiplex PCR. TCRdb re-called the immunoSEQ multiplex PCR reads with MiXCR, one entry per CDR3 protein. The repertoire has some 94,000 distinct CDR3 sequences, around 94% of them found once; the top ten carry roughly 0.31%. Overall study findings and caveats: Only a relatively small number of individuals were included in the TCR sequencing and HLA analysis.

The genes are TRBV2 and TRBJ2-3; D remains ambiguous. Input material: CD4+ T cells from PBMCs. The receptor was derived from a human donor with Susac syndrome. The CDR3 DNA is TGTGCCAGCAGTGTTTCCGCAAGCACAGATACGCAGTATTTT. The encoded protein is CASSVSASTDTQYF.